The source of this T cell receptor beta chain is a study of cytomegalovirus exposure and HLA in healthy donors listed by TCRdb under 2017. Some background on the complete study: In an earlier analysis of roughly 500 of the donors, approximately 260 Gb of sequence data and roughly 100 million unique TCR beta sequences from about 190 million T cells were reported. Rather than drawing on any new phenotypic data, the later analysis identified candidate immune exposures from TCR beta sequences and the way those sequences occurred across donors. Besides the first cohort of 666 subjects, a separate validation cohort made up of over 100 different subjects was used. Every discovery cohort repertoire had been produced on one sequencing platform. About five DR-DQ haplotypes were treated as single units for association and clustering because of strong linkage in the cohort. To study patterns of TCR occurrence, a later analysis re-analyzed previously published TCR beta repertoires from 666 donors and added high-resolution HLA genotyping. The number of donors typed differed by locus, with roughly 620-640 for A, B, C, DRB1 and DQB1, roughly 520 for DQA1, 600 to 610 for DPA1, and around 460 for DPB1. The T cell repertoires of some 670 subjects were profiled by immunosequencing and related to cytomegalovirus serostatus. On average, 235,054 unique TCR beta nucleotide sequences were sequenced per donor among several hundred genotyped donors of the cohort, with around 19% of those sequences being non-productive. An earlier analysis of around 580 of the donors used high-throughput TCR beta sequencing to judge whether each TCR beta V gene segment behaved as functional or pseudogenic. A later genetic analysis used genome-wide SNP genotypes for about 60% of the 666 donors, treating that subset as a discovery cohort. HLA typing included class I and class II loci at four-digit resolution. Roughly 320 gigabases of sequencing data and around 85 million unique TCR sequences made up an early release that covered 500 to 650 HLA-typed donors. High-throughput TCR immunosequencing, statistical association of individual TCRs with disease status, and machine learning were combined to predict cytomegalovirus infection status. Among the approximately 400 genotyped donors, approximately 81% belonged to the genetic ancestry cluster associated with self-reported Caucasian donors. Donor age, sex, ethnicity and CMV serostatus were compiled alongside the repertoire data. The study aimed to test whether signatures of past pathogen exposure could be identified by cataloging public T cell receptors. The investigation overall reported the following: The presence/absence analyses assumed that sequencing depth was roughly uniform across donors, and that assumption may not be true. Because some donors lacked HLA typing at each locus, the association tests relied only on the typed subset. Some IMGT-functional V segments, including TRBV6-2 and TRBV6-3, could not be told apart with the 87-base-pair reads, so those segments were excluded. In both the original and validation cohorts, the classifier was reported to diagnose cytomegalovirus status with high specificity and sensitivity. A further reported finding was that TCR beta sequences accurately predicted the HLA-A and HLA-B alleles for most subjects in the first cohort. V-gene and J-gene trimming of TCR beta chains was associated with a missense DCLRE1C variant in a later genetic analysis, and the association was replicated in an independent cohort. Across donors, most TCR sequences were observed very rarely, whereas some public TCRs were present in many individuals. In a later analysis, several top co-occurrence clusters were reported to appear linked to parvovirus B19, influenza, CMV and Epstein-Barr virus. In an earlier analysis of around 600 of the donors, most TCR beta V segments were observed in productive rearrangements about 87% or about 30% of the time, broadly matching IMGT annotations. The earlier analysis of fewer than 750 of the donors excluded some 16 rarely observed V segments, including chromosome 9 orphons, because counts were too low. In a later analysis, the rate of TCR association differed among HLA loci, with DRB1 alleles having the most associated TCRs and HLA-C alleles having the fewest. Linkage disequilibrium might explain the correlated functional status among segregating V segments, but an unknown experimental factor could not be ruled out. In a later analysis, 16,951 TCR beta sequences were associated with specific HLA alleles at a false discovery rate of 0.05. According to a later genetic analysis, donors in an Asian-associated ancestry cluster had fewer N-insertions in productive TCRs than the roughly 670-donor mean. Assigning TCR associations to individual alleles was difficult when HLA alleles, especially DR and DQ, strongly co-occurred. This cohort had only TCR beta chains sequenced, and the lack of alpha or paired-chain data limited which features could be detected. CMV serostatus was the only immune exposure information available for the cohort. The authors suggested that the approach could potentially be generalized to other disease states and immunological phenotypes. A total of about 180 TCR beta chains were listed by the study as associated with cytomegalovirus. A later analysis found that most CMV-associated TCR beta chains appeared HLA-restricted, with HLA associations seemingly driven largely by CMV exposure. A few of the identified cytomegalovirus-associated TCR beta chains were confirmed in vitro to be specific for cytomegalovirus antigens. A cluster of highly shared sequence variants was judged likely to be a technical artifact of the sequencing pipeline. In a later analysis, HLA-associated TCR beta chains were found to be more clonally expanded and to have lower generation probabilities than equally common non-associated chains.

The cohort comprised more than 550 healthy bone marrow donors. At the time of sampling, all cohort members were nominally healthy, though unrecorded immune exposures were likely present. The donor tested CMV seronegative and was one of the 352 seronegative cohort members. A peripheral blood sample was collected from each donor, and TCR beta sequencing was performed on peripheral blood mononuclear cells. Genomic DNA extraction from the blood cell samples was performed with the Qiagen DNeasy Blood Extraction Kit. Worth noting for this clone: No cognate antigen has been identified for it. It is unclear where the CDR3 begins or ends on the DNA, so no DNA is shown, and the CDR3 is as TCRdb lists it.

The library was built by means of the immunoSEQ multiplex PCR assay. For the multiplex PCR, a mixture combining 60 forward primers for TCR Vbeta segments and 13 reverse primers for TCR Jbeta segments was used. Amplification of the CDR3 region of rearranged TCR beta genes was performed with a multiplex PCR assay on genomic DNA. Amplified TCR beta libraries were sequenced as 87-base-pair reads on the Illumina HiSeq System. In the source study's methods: In a later analysis, roughly 80 million unique TCR beta chains were counted across the 500 to 850 repertoires, and approximately 11 million of these chains were shared by at least two donors. A nearest-neighbor algorithm error-corrected the raw reads and collapsed the reads into unique sequences, merging closely related sequences to remove PCR and sequencing errors. Alignment of CDR3 sequences to IMGT reference sequences was used to assign V, D and J gene segments. For a sequence to be retained, at least a six-nucleotide match to both a V gene segment and a J gene segment was required. A rearrangement was called productive if the CDR3 had no stop codons and remained in frame with V and J, and every other rearrangement was called non-productive. CDR3 was defined by IMGT convention, running from the second conserved V-encoded cysteine to the conserved J-encoded phenylalanine. In an earlier analysis of roughly 610 of the donors, sequences lacking an unambiguous match to a single V gene segment were excluded. In an earlier analysis of around 600 of the donors, V segments were called functional above 56.7% productive rearrangements and were called segregating when the between-donor standard deviation exceeded 5%. A statistical classification framework was built for diagnosing cytomegalovirus status from the catalog of TCR beta chain sequences. In a later analysis, TCR nucleotide sequences were compared against IMGT/GENE-DB human TR gene sequences so that V and J genes could be assigned. A later analysis assigned CDR3 sequences and most-parsimonious VDJ recombination scenarios with the TCRdist pipeline. In a later analysis, every TCR beta chain was defined by the combination of its CDR3 amino acid sequence and its V-gene family, and reads without a unique V-gene family were dropped. To address suspected cross-contamination and a sequencing artifact, a later analysis removed under 600 highly shared, low-generation-probability nucleotide sequences. For each public chain, a later analysis derived a clonal expansion index from normalized ranks of inferred template counts within each repertoire. In a later analysis, generation probabilities were computed with a VDJ recombination model fitted to out-of-frame rearrangements, and the resulting probabilities were checked against IGoR. In a later analysis, hypergeometric tests were used to score TCR-TCR, TCR-HLA and TCR-CMV co-occurrence, with a repertoire-size bias correction applied to TCR pairs. A later analysis estimated false discovery rates by permuting HLA or CMV assignments 20 times. A later analysis grouped co-occurring TCRs with DBSCAN, adding TCRdist sequence similarity when clustering within HLA-allele-positive subsets. Repertoires with fewer than 30,000 or more than 120,000 public chains, plus five repertoires with anomalous nucleotide sharing, were excluded from co-occurrence clustering. Sourced from immuneACCESS, this table was stored by TCRdb with only in-frame sequences that have V and J called. A share of the clones is absent; for the studies checked, an unresolved V gene accounts for under half, and the remainder has no known explanation. V and J calls and clone size are copied from that table; D and trimming were computed from the DNA. The sample table records around 96,000 clones; 65% to 85% of these occur just once. In total, the top ten clones hold 2% to 2.5% of the sample.

The germline V gene specifies WSHSY as CDR1 and SAAADI as CDR2. The CDR3 contains 15 residues, cysteine and phenylalanine counted. The source of this sequence is a man younger than 35 in good health and CMV-seronegative. The sample taken for sequencing was PBMCs. Recombination joined TRBV10-2 with TRBJ2-6; the D call TRBD1 from the table was never checked on the DNA. CDR3 region: CASSYSSSGANVLTF.